This T cell receptor beta chain was profiled in a study of blood T cell repertoires in COVID-19. The CDR3 is 18 residues long. Germline V gene sequence: CDR1 SGHNT, CDR2 YYREEE (reference sequence). Germline trimming cut 1 base from V and 2 bases from J; bases unmatched to any gene: 9. Authors' analysis steps: Nucleated cell number was recorded as an estimate derived from reference gene primer amplification. Only in-frame clones appear in the TCRdb table, and some are missing; sequencing was by immunoSEQ multiplex PCR. D and trimming come from the DNA, and the V and J calls and clone size come from that table. The repertoire holds fewer than 110,000 clones, with 80% as singletons.

The TCR sequence derives from a man in his sixties or seventies with acute or convalescent COVID-19. J is TRBJ2-3 and V is TRBV5-4, with 11 bases lining up with TRBD2. Sequenced sample: peripheral blood. The CDR3 DNA reads as TGTGCCAGCAGCTTGTTCGGTAGCGGGGGGGCGGTCACAGATACGCAGTATTTT. It is translated as CASSLFGSGGAVTDTQYF.